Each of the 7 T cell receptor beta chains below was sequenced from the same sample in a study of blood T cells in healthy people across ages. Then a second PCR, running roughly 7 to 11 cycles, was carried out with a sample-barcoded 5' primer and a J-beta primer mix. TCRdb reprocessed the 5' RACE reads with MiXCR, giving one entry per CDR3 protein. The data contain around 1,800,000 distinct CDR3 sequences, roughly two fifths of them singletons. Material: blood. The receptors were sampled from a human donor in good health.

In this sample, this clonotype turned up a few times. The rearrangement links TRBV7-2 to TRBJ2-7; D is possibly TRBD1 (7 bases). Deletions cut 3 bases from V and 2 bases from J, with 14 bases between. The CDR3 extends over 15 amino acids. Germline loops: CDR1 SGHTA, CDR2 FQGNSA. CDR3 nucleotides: TGTGCCAGCAGCTTCGGGCAGGGGGGCCCCTACGAGCAGTACTTC. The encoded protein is CASSFGQGGPYEQYF.

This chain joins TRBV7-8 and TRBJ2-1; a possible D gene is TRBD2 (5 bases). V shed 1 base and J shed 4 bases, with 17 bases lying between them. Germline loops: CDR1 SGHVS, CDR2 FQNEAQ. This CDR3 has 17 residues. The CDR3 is CASSLEDYTKEYNEQFF. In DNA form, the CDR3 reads TGTGCCAGCAGCTTAGAAGACTACACCAAAGAATACAATGAGCAGTTCTTC.

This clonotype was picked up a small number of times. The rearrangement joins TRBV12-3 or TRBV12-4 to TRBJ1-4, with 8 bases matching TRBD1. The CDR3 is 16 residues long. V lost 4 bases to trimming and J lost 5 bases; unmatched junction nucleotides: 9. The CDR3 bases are TGTGCCAGCAGTTCTAACCGGGACAGGAGAAATGAAAAACTGTTTTTT. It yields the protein CASSSNRDRRNEKLFF.

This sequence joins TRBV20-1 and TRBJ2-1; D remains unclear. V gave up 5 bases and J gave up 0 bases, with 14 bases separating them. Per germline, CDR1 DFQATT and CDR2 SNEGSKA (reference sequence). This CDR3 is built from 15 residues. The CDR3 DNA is TGCAGTGCTTTCCCCAGGCACAGCTCCTACAATGAGCAGTTCTTC. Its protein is CSAFPRHSSYNEQFF.

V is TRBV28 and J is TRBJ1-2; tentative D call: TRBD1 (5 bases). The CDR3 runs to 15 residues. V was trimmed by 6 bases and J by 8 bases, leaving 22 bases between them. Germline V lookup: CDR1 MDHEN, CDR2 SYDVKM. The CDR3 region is CASSLLTAVERGYTF. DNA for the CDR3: TGTGCCAGCAGCCTACTGACAGCCGTTGAACGCGGCTACACCTTC.

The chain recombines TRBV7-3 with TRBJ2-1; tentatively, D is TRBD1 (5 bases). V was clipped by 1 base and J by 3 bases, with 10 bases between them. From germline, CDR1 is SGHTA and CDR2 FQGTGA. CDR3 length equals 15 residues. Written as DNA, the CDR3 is TGTGCCAGCAGCTTAAAGGGGATTGACTACAATGAGCAGTTCTTC. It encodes CASSLKGIDYNEQFF.

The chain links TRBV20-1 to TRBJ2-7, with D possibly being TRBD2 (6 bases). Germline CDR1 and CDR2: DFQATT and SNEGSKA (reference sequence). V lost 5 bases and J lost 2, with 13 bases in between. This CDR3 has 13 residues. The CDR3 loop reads CSALVGGTYEQYF. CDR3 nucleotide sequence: TGCAGTGCTTTAGTCGGCGGGACCTACGAGCAGTACTTC.